Shown below are 23 T cell receptor beta chains from a single sample sequenced in a study of blood T cell repertoires in COVID-19. Produced via immunoSEQ multiplex PCR; TCRdb's table is partial and in-frame only. Of some 200,000 clones in the sample, about 85% were seen once. Sequences were obtained from peripheral blood. The receptors here all came from a woman in her seventies with COVID-19, enrolled during active disease.

V is TRBV18 and J is TRBJ1-5; D gene ambiguous. This CDR3 comprises 13 residues. Per the germline V gene, CDR1 is KGHSH and CDR2 is LQKENI. V was cut by 4 bases and J by 5 bases, with 9 bases left in between. The CDR3 DNA sequence: TGTGCCAGCTCACGGGAAGCGGATCAGCCCCAGCATTTT. It translates to CASSREADQPQHF.

The V gene is TRBV27, the J gene TRBJ1-1; the match to TRBD1 covers 7 bases. Germline lookup yields CDR1 MNHEY and CDR2 SMNVEV (reference sequence). V lost 0 bases and J lost 3; bases outside the gene matches: 4. The CDR3 is made up of 15 amino acids. CDR3 in DNA: TGTGCCAGCAGTTTATCCCACAGGGGTCACACTGAAGCTTTCTTT. Encoded protein: CASSLSHRGHTEAFF.

This clone appeared once. The rearrangement links TRBV3-1 (or the pseudogene TRBV3-2) to TRBJ2-5; 8 bases agree with TRBD2. With V trimmed by 4 bases and J by 4 bases, 5 bases remained unmatched. CDR3 size: 14 residues. Germline V lookup: CDR1 LGHDT, CDR2 YNNKEL (reference sequence). Here the CDR3 DNA reads TGTGCCAGCAGCCTAGTAGCGGGGACAGAGACCCAGTACTTC. Encoded protein: CASSLVAGTETQYF.

V is TRBV6-5 and J is TRBJ1-2; 7 bases align to TRBD1. The CDR3 has 12 amino acids. The V gene end was trimmed by 8 bases and the J gene end by 7 bases; junction bases not matched to a gene: 7. CDR1 MNHEY and CDR2 SVGAGI come from the germline V gene. The CDR3 nucleotides read TGTGCCAGCGGAGGGACAGAACCTGGCTACACCTTC. This translates into CASGGTEPGYTF.

The chain recombines TRBV5-1 with TRBJ2-2; D is undetermined. V lost 0 bases to trimming and J lost 4 bases, with 7 bases between them. Per the germline V gene, CDR1 is SGHRS and CDR2 is YFSETQ. There are 14 residues in the CDR3. CDR3 amino acids: CASSLDTATGELFF. Here the CDR3 DNA reads TGCGCCAGCAGCTTGGATACTGCCACCGGGGAGCTGTTTTTT.

The V call is TRBV30, the J call TRBJ2-3; 11 bases map to TRBD2. Looked up from germline, CDR1 is GTSNPN and CDR2 is SVGIG (reference sequence). The junction had 4 bases not matched to a gene; V was cut back by 8 bases and J by 0 bases. CDR3 length equals 14 residues. This chain's CDR3 is CARGTSGSTDTQYF. Here the CDR3 DNA reads TGTGCCAGGGGGACTAGCGGTAGCACAGATACGCAGTATTTT.

The V gene is TRBV19, the J gene TRBJ1-3, with no clear D. CDR1 is LNHDA, CDR2 SQIVND, per germline (reference sequence). There are 16 residues in the CDR3. V lost 4 bases and J 0 bases, leaving 13 bases between the germline ends. This CDR3 is CASSTLPGISGNTIYF. For the CDR3, the DNA is TGTGCCAGTAGTACGCTCCCCGGGATCTCTGGAAACACCATATATTTT.

The V gene is TRBV11-3, the J gene TRBJ2-2; possibly TRBD2 for D (5 bases). The CDR3 has 13 amino acids. Per the germline V gene, CDR1 is SGHNT and CDR2 is YENEEA. The V and J ends lost 4 bases and 4 bases respectively, with 7 bases between them. The CDR3 spells CASSSSTTGELFF. In DNA, the CDR3 is TGTGCCAGCAGCTCTAGCACCACCGGGGAGCTGTTTTTT.

The chain is built from TRBV7-8 and TRBJ2-7, with 7 bases identical to TRBD2. V shed 1 base and J 0 bases; nucleotides not matched to a gene: 12. The CDR3 length is 18 residues. The germline V gene has CDR1 SGHVS and CDR2 FQNEAQ. The CDR3: CASSLVSAGTPSSYEQYV. The CDR3 DNA is TGTGCCAGCAGCTTAGTATCAGCGGGGACCCCGAGCTCCTACGAGCAGTACGTC.

J is TRBJ1-4 and V is TRBV10-3, with 7 bases lining up with TRBD1. This CDR3 contains 14 residues. The junction had 7 bases not matched to a gene; V was cut back by 5 bases and J by 7 bases. Germline V lookup: CDR1 ENHRY, CDR2 SYGVKD. The chain's CDR3 is CAISSGTDTEKLFF. The DNA of the CDR3 is TGTGCCATCAGTTCCGGGACAGATACTGAAAAACTGTTTTTT.

The chain links TRBV19 to TRBJ2-3, with a tentative D call TRBD1 (5 bases). Germline V gene lookup returns CDR1 LNHDA and CDR2 SQIVND (reference sequence). The V gene lost 5 bases and the J gene lost 6 bases, with 9 bases spanning the gap. The CDR3 runs 12 residues. The CDR3 sequence: CASSASGDTQYF. Written as DNA, the CDR3 is TGTGCCAGTAGTGCTTCAGGGGATACGCAGTATTTT.

Only one count was recorded for this clone. The chain joins TRBV28 to TRBJ1-1; TRBD1 matches 9 bases. The V and J ends lost 6 bases and 2 bases, in that order; junction bases with no gene match: 13. CDR3 length: 17 residues. Germline V lookup: CDR1 MDHEN, CDR2 SYDVKM. The CDR3 loop is CASSLRPGTGINTEAFF. DNA for the CDR3: TGTGCCAGCAGCCTCAGACCCGGGACAGGGATAAACACTGAAGCTTTCTTT.

The chain has TRBV2 and TRBJ2-7; D gene unclear. This CDR3 has 12 residues. Germline loops: CDR1 SNHLY, CDR2 FYNNEI. The germline V and J ends were trimmed by 4 bases and 4 bases, with 8 bases remaining between them. CDR3 protein: CASSVLTYEQYF. DNA of the CDR3: TGTGCCAGCAGTGTACTTACGTACGAGCAGTACTTC.

The chain joins TRBV29-1 to TRBJ2-7; 8 bases agree with TRBD2. Trimming removed 6 bases from V and 0 bases from J; junction bases left unmatched: 7. Germline CDR1 SQVTM, CDR2 ANQGSEA. This CDR3 is 14 amino acids long. In nucleotides, the CDR3 is TGCAGCGTCGCCGGGACTAGGGACTCCTACGAGCAGTACTTC. Amino acids: CSVAGTRDSYEQYF.

The gene calls are TRBV7-8 and TRBJ1-1, with D unresolved. The CDR3 loop spans 15 amino acids. Germline lookup yields CDR1 SGHVS and CDR2 FQNEAQ. The V end lost 5 bases, the J end lost 2 bases, and 15 bases lay between the germline ends. CDR3 DNA: TGTGCCAGCAGCCTAAGTTCCTCGGGAAACACTGAAGCTTTCTTT. Protein product: CASSLSSSGNTEAFF.

V gene TRBV6-6 combines with J gene TRBJ2-7; 11 nucleotides match TRBD2. V lost 8 bases and J lost 7; bases outside the gene matches: 7. The CDR3 extends over 13 amino acids. The germline gives CDR1 MNHNY, CDR2 SVGAGI (reference sequence). CDR3: CASCSGREREQYF. The CDR3 DNA sequence: TGTGCCAGCTGTAGCGGGAGGGAGAGGGAGCAGTACTTC.

The gene calls are TRBV5-5 and TRBJ2-7; D is possibly TRBD1 (5 bases). V was shortened by 4 bases and J by 2 bases, with 16 bases between the two germline ends. CDR3 length: 15 residues. Germline lookup yields CDR1 SGHKS and CDR2 YYEKEE (reference sequence). CDR3 protein: CASSPVQDYPYEQYF. DNA for the CDR3: TGTGCCAGCAGCCCTGTACAGGATTACCCCTACGAGCAGTACTTC.

The CDR3 DNA sequence: TGTGCCAGCAGCTTAGAGGGCAGGGCCGGCGAGACCCAGTACTTC. Translating it yields CASSLEGRAGETQYF. The chain joins TRBV7-6 to TRBJ2-5; the D gene is possibly TRBD1 (5 bases). Germline V gene sequence: CDR1 SGHVS, CDR2 FNYEAQ. V dropped 1 base and J dropped 5 bases, with 14 bases sitting between them. The CDR3 has 15 amino acids.

The chain uses TRBV30 and TRBJ1-2; no reliable D call. CDR3 size: 12 residues. V was clipped by 4 bases and J by 4 bases, with 10 bases between them. Germline CDR1 reads GTSNPN; CDR2 reads SVGIG (reference sequence). CDR3: CAWIEGSYGYTF. Here the CDR3 DNA reads TGTGCCTGGATCGAGGGCAGCTATGGCTACACCTTC. The full variable domain, completed using reference TRBV30 and TRBJ1-2, is SQTIHQWPATLVQPVGSPLSLECTVEGTSNPNLYWYRQAAGRGLQLLFYSVGIGQISSEVPQNLSASRPQDRQFILSSKKLLLSDSGFYLCAWIEGSYGYTFGSGTRLTVV.

The CDR3 DNA follows: TGTGCCAGCAGCGCCAACAGGCCCTCTGGAAACACCATATATTTT. Translation gives CASSANRPSGNTIYF. This rearrangement joins TRBV9 to TRBJ1-3, with D maybe TRBD1 (5 bases). V lost 3 bases to trimming and J lost 0 bases, with 10 bases between them. The CDR3 loop spans 15 amino acids. CDR1 is SGDLS, CDR2 YYNGEE, per germline.

The gene calls are TRBV11-3 and TRBJ1-1, with D perhaps matching TRBD1 (5 bases). Trimming pared 4 bases from V and 1 base from J, leaving 10 bases between. The CDR3 extends over 14 amino acids. From germline, CDR1 is SGHNT and CDR2 YENEEA. Here the CDR3 DNA reads TGTGCCAGCAGCTCGGGCAGGGCGAACACTGAAGCTTTCTTT. It is translated as CASSSGRANTEAFF.

This chain joins TRBV2 and TRBJ2-5, with D possibly matching TRBD2 (5 bases). CDR3 length equals 13 residues. Germline V lookup: CDR1 SNHLY, CDR2 FYNNEI. The V gene lost 4 bases and the J gene lost 5 bases, with 11 bases spanning the gap. The CDR3 sequence: CASSGAGEETQYF. The DNA of the CDR3 is TGTGCCAGCAGTGGAGCCGGGGAGGAGACCCAGTACTTC.

This rearrangement joins TRBV27 to TRBJ2-2; D is ambiguous. In germline, CDR1 is MNHEY, CDR2 SMNVEV (reference sequence). V was trimmed by 4 bases and J by 2 bases, leaving 11 bases between them. The CDR3 has 15 amino acids. The CDR3 sequence is CASSSLRYNTGELFF. CDR3 nucleotide sequence: TGTGCCAGCAGTTCCCTCAGGTACAACACCGGGGAGCTGTTTTTT.